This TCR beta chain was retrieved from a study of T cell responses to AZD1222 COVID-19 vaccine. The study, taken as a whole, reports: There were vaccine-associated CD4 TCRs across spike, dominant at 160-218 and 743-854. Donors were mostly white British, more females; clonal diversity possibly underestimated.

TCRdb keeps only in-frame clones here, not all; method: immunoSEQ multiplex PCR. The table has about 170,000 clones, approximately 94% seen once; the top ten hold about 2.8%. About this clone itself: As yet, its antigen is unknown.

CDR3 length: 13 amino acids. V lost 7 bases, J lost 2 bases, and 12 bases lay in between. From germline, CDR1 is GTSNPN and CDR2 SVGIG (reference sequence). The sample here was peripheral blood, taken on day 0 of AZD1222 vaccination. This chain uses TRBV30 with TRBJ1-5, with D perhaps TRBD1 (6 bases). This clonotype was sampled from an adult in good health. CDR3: CAFYSGGNQPQHF. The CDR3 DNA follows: TGTGCCTTCTACTCAGGGGGCAATCAGCCCCAGCATTTT.